This TCR beta chain was documented in a study of cytomegalovirus exposure and HLA in healthy donors. This CDR3 comprises 14 residues. V was pared by 4 bases and J by 7 bases, with 16 bases between. CDR1 and CDR2 (germline): GTSNPN, SVGIG (reference sequence). This clone was seen more than once but under ten times. Its antigen remains unidentified. Study-level results: Donors were assumed by presence/absence analyses to have roughly uniform sequencing depth. Reports indicate that TCR beta sequences accurately predicted the HLA-A and HLA-B alleles of most subjects.

The PCR ran on 60 Vbeta and 13 Jbeta primers. The protocol was immunoSEQ multiplex PCR, while the TCRdb copy is restricted to in-frame clones and leaves out a portion. The sample lists more than 95,000 clones; 60% to 85% were seen once. Source material: PBMCs. The TCR sequence derives from a man aged 50 or older in good health and CMV-seropositive. V and J are TRBV30 and TRBJ1-4; the D gene is possibly TRBD1 (5 bases). The CDR3, as DNA: TGTGCCTGGATCCGTCCAGGGTCCGGTGAAAAACTGTTTTTT. Its translation is CAWIRPGSGEKLFF.